This T cell receptor (beta chain) derives from a study of technical replicates of blood from a handful of donors. Germline V gene lookup returns CDR1 LNHDA and CDR2 SQIVND (reference sequence). There are 15 residues in the CDR3. The V segment lost 0 bases and the J segment 3 bases; nucleotides outside the gene matches: 2. Clones were read by immunoSEQ multiplex PCR, and TCRdb kept only the in-frame ones, dropping some. The table has approximately 99,000 clones, 95% seen once. The material sequenced was T cells isolated from PBMCs. The chain is built from TRBV19 and TRBJ2-1, with 7 bases lining up with TRBD1. The sequence came from a human donor in good health. The CDR3 reads CASSIEDRFYNEQFF. As DNA, the CDR3 is TGTGCCAGTAGTATAGAGGACAGGTTCTACAATGAGCAGTTCTTC.